The present T cell receptor (beta chain) was sequenced within a study of blood T cell repertoires in COVID-19. On the study more broadly: Whether acute or convalescent, the COVID-19 samples came from the United States, Italy and Spain. The cDNA or gDNA used as material had been derived from T cells, B-cell-depleted T cells, or PBMCs.

V lost 0 bases and J 3 bases, leaving 13 bases between the germline ends. The germline CDR1 and CDR2 sequences are SGHNT and YYREEE (reference sequence). The CDR3 runs to 16 residues. Under the authors' procedure: Estimated nucleated cell counts came from reference gene primer amplification. TCRdb's table, derived via immunoSEQ multiplex PCR, lists solely in-frame clones and lacks some. The DNA was the basis for D and trimming; V, J and clone size are from that table. This repertoire shows 75,000 or so clones, around 80% found once; its top ten account for over 5.5%. The chain combines TRBV5-4 with TRBJ1-3, with a tentative D call TRBD1 (6 bases). This receptor was taken from a man aged 55 to 70 with active or convalescent COVID-19. Sequencing input: peripheral blood. This chain's CDR3 is CASSLDPGGFGNTIYF. For the CDR3, the DNA is TGTGCCAGCAGCTTGGATCCGGGGGGCTTTGGAAACACCATATATTTT.